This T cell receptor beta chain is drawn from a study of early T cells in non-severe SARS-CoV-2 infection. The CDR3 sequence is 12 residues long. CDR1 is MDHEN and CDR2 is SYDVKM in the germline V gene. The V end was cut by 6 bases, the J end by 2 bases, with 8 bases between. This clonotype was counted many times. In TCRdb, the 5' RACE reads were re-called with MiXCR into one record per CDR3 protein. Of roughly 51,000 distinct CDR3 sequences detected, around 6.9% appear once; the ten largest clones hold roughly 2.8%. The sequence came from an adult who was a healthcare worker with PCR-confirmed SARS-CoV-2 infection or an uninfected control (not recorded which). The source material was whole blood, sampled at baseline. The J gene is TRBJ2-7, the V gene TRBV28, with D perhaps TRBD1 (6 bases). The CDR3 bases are TGTGCCAGCAGCCCAGGGGCCTACGAGCAGTACTTC. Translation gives CASSPGAYEQYF.